These 31 T cell receptor beta chains share one sample of origin, sequenced in a study of vaccination and CD4 T cells after COVID-19. Their antigens are not known. Treatment of the sample: roughly 11-day PBMC culture with coronavirus spike peptide pools or control peptides (ViraFEST assay). The unexposed donor provided CD4+ T cells, which were taken before the COVID-19 pandemic (2011-2018). Researchers used the Oncomine TCR Beta short-read assay to sequence DNA from cultured CD4+ T cells. From the PCR reads, TCRdb called clonotypes with MiXCR, one entry per CDR3 protein. Of a few thousand distinct CDR3 sequences listed, around 21% are singletons. The sample was CD4+ T cells from blood, cultured in vitro. Receptors originate from a human donor in good health.

This clonotype has more than one count but fewer than ten. The chain carries TRBV2 and TRBJ1-1; 7 bases are a match to TRBD1. The CDR3 has 12 residues. Per the germline V gene, CDR1 is SNHLY and CDR2 is FYNNEI. V lost 3 bases to trimming and J lost 8 bases; unmatched junction nucleotides: 3. The DNA of the CDR3 is TGTGCCAGCAGTGATCAGGGGGTGGAAGCTTTCTTT. Encoded protein: CASSDQGVEAFF.

The chain's CDR3 is CASRHTGASAGGYTF. The CDR3 DNA reads TGCGCCAGCAGACACACAGGGGCTTCGGCCGGCGGCTACACCTTC. The chain couples TRBV10-2 to TRBJ1-2; TRBD1 matches 7 bases. The CDR3 extends over 15 amino acids. Germline CDR1 reads WSHSY; CDR2 reads SAAADI. The ends lost 6 bases at V and 8 bases at J; junction bases unmatched: 15.

The J gene is TRBJ1-1, the V gene TRBV30; D possibly corresponds to TRBD1 (5 bases). This CDR3 region has 13 residues. Per germline, CDR1 GTSNPN and CDR2 SVGIG (reference sequence). V lost 4 bases, J lost 4 bases, and 13 bases lay in between. As DNA, the CDR3 is TGTGCCTGGACCCTTGGCGGGGGCACTGAAGCTTTCTTT. Its protein is CAWTLGGGTEAFF.

This clonotype was seen a few times. The V gene is TRBV10-2, the J gene TRBJ1-2; TRBD1 might be the D (5 bases). Trimming took off 2 bases at V and 1 base at J, with 14 bases between the two ends. The CDR3 length is 16 residues. Per germline, CDR1 WSHSY and CDR2 SAAADI. The CDR3 loop is CASSERGGDFNYGYTF. CDR3 in DNA: TGCGCCAGCAGTGAGCGGGGGGGGGATTTTAACTATGGCTACACCTTC.

The CDR3 reads CASSHRGGGGTGELFF. CDR3 DNA sequence: TGTGCCAGCAGCCACCGGGGGGGGGGCGGCACCGGGGAGCTGTTTTTT. This chain uses TRBV11-2 with TRBJ2-2, with 8 bases matching TRBD2. The germline V gene encodes CDR1 SGHAT and CDR2 FQNNGV. The length of the CDR3 is 16 residues. J gave up 4 bases and V 5 bases, and 9 bases lay outside the gene matches.

This clonotype has only a few counts. Here the CDR3 reads CASNGADTSTDTQYF. The CDR3 DNA sequence: TGTGCCAGCAACGGAGCGGACACTAGCACAGATACGCAGTATTTT. The chain recombines TRBV14 with TRBJ2-3; tentatively, D is TRBD1 or TRBD2 (5 bases each). V gave up 7 bases and J gave up 0 bases, with 14 bases separating them. From germline, CDR1 is SGHDN and CDR2 FVKESK. The CDR3 length is 15 residues.

The chain links TRBV7-3 to TRBJ2-2; D is undetermined. The CDR3 sequence is 14 residues long. The germline CDR1 and CDR2 sequences are SGHTA and FQGTGA. Trimming took 5 bases from V and 5 from J, leaving 12 bases between them. The CDR3 bases are TGTGCCAGCAGCCCCTCTTTTGGGACCGGGGAGCTGTTTTTT. Translated, it gives CASSPSFGTGELFF.

The chain joins TRBV12-3 or TRBV12-4 to TRBJ2-1, with D perhaps being TRBD1 or TRBD2 (5 bases each). The CDR3 is made up of 16 amino acids. V was shortened by 4 bases and J by 0 bases, with 13 bases between the two germline ends. The CDR3 sequence: CASSSPGRSSYNEQFF. The CDR3 DNA reads TGTGCCAGCAGTTCCCCGGGACGGAGCTCCTACAATGAGCAGTTCTTC.

The chain uses TRBV5-6 and TRBJ2-5, with D hard to call. V lost 4 bases, J lost 2 bases, and 3 bases lay in between. Germline V lookup: CDR1 SGHDT, CDR2 YYEEEE. The length of the CDR3 is 11 residues. The CDR3 DNA is TGTGCCAGCAGCAAGCAAGAGACCCAGTACTTC. Translating it yields CASSKQETQYF.

This rearrangement joins TRBV18 to TRBJ2-2; D not certain. The CDR3 has 12 amino acids. Trimming took off 2 bases at V and 5 bases at J, with 3 bases between the two ends. Per germline, CDR1 KGHSH and CDR2 LQKENI. The CDR3 reads CASSPGTGELFF. For the CDR3, the DNA is TGTGCCAGCTCACCAGGGACCGGGGAGCTGTTTTTT.

A few counts support this clonotype. The chain uses TRBV27 and TRBJ2-1, with 8 bases lining up with TRBD2. The CDR3 totals 16 residues. Trimming cost V 6 bases and J 6 bases; bases outside gene matches: 13. CDR1 is MNHEY and CDR2 is SMNVEV in the germline V gene (reference sequence). CDR3 sequence reads: CASRFWAAGVGNEQFF. In DNA form, the CDR3 reads TGTGCCAGCAGATTCTGGGCAGCGGGAGTCGGCAATGAGCAGTTCTTC.

This clonotype was counted a few times. The V call is TRBV7-2, the J call TRBJ2-2; TRBD2 agrees at 10 bases. Germline values: CDR1 SGHTA, CDR2 FQGNSA. After removal of 5 bases from V and 0 bases from J, the junction contained 3 bases not matched to a gene. CDR3 length equals 16 residues. CDR3 region: CASSPSGGTNTGELFF. The CDR3 DNA follows: TGTGCCAGCAGCCCTAGCGGGGGAACGAACACCGGGGAGCTGTTTTTT.

The gene calls are TRBV7-9 and TRBJ2-2; D is undetermined. Trimming pared 6 bases from V and 1 base from J, leaving 12 bases between. Germline V CDR1 and CDR2: SEHNR, FQNEAQ (reference sequence). The CDR3 spans 15 residues. The chain's CDR3 is CASSFGRMNTGELFF. CDR3 coding DNA: TGTGCCAGCAGTTTCGGACGGATGAACACCGGGGAGCTGTTTTTT.

This clonotype has a handful of counts. This chain links TRBV11-3 with TRBJ1-1; D gene unclear. V lost 1 base, J lost 4 bases, and 10 bases lay in between. Per germline, CDR1 SGHNT and CDR2 YENEEA. This CDR3 contains 14 residues. Here the CDR3 reads CASSLAGGLTEAFF. In nucleotides, the CDR3 is TGTGCCAGCAGCTTAGCTGGCGGTCTCACTGAAGCTTTCTTT.

This clonotype was found once. For the CDR3, the DNA is TGCAGCGTTGGGGACAGGGGCATAGCGGAGACCCAGTACTTC. This gives the protein CSVGDRGIAETQYF. The chain has TRBV29-1 and TRBJ2-5, with 10 bases matching TRBD1. V lost 4 bases and J lost 5; bases outside the gene matches: 7. Per germline, CDR1 SQVTM and CDR2 ANQGSEA. CDR3 length: 14 residues.

This clonotype has just a few counts. The V call is TRBV9, the J call TRBJ2-2; no reliable D call. The V and J ends lost 0 bases and 0 bases respectively, with 12 bases between them. The CDR3 is 17 residues long. CDR1 is SGDLS, CDR2 YYNGEE, per germline. The CDR3 is CASSVGPIASNTGELFF. The CDR3 coding sequence is TGTGCCAGCAGCGTAGGGCCGATAGCCTCGAACACCGGGGAGCTGTTTTTT.

This clonotype was counted a few times. The rearrangement uses TRBV4-1 and TRBJ2-3; no firm D call. The CDR3 is 15 residues long. Trimming took off 3 bases at V and 3 bases at J, with 13 bases between the two ends. Germline CDR1 reads MGHRA; CDR2 reads YSYEKL. The CDR3, as DNA: TGCGCCAGCAGCCAGGAAGTGGGCGGTACAGATACGCAGTATTTT. Protein: CASSQEVGGTDTQYF.

This clonotype was seen more than once but under ten times. The chain links TRBV19 to TRBJ1-1; D is uncertain. Between the trimmed V and J ends, which lost 10 bases and 4 bases, there was a span of 16 bases. This CDR3 region has 13 residues. Germline CDR1 LNHDA, CDR2 SQIVND (reference sequence). The CDR3 bases are TGTGCCACCGGAAGAGGCGGGAGCACTGAAGCTTTCTTT. This sequence encodes CATGRGGSTEAFF.

By share of the sample, this clonotype is medium-sized. This rearrangement joins TRBV6-1 to TRBJ1-2; TRBD1 aligns across 7 bases. The junction had 7 bases not matched to a gene; V was cut back by 5 bases and J by 4 bases. The V gene's germline CDR1 is MNHNS and CDR2 SASEGT. The CDR3 is 14 amino acids. The CDR3 DNA sequence: TGTGCCAGCAGTCCCCGGGACAGCGGCTATGGCTACACCTTC. Residues: CASSPRDSGYGYTF.

This clonotype was seen a few times. Here the CDR3 reads CASSLVPSFSTDTQYF. The CDR3 coding sequence is TGTGCCAGCAGTTTAGTTCCCTCCTTTAGCACAGATACGCAGTATTTT. The chain recombines TRBV27 with TRBJ2-3; D call uncertain. Germline CDR1 MNHEY, CDR2 SMNVEV (reference sequence). V lost 2 bases and J lost 0, with 12 bases in between. The length of the CDR3 is 16 residues.

In its sample, this clonotype was seen a few times. The chain uses TRBV10-1 and TRBJ2-1; D not resolved. V lost 6 bases, J lost 5 bases, and 8 bases lay in between. This CDR3 is 12 amino acids long. Per germline, CDR1 WNHNN and CDR2 SYGVQD (reference sequence). The CDR3 loop is CASRVGDNEQFF. CDR3 DNA sequence: TGCGCCAGCAGGGTTGGCGACAATGAGCAGTTCTTC.

This chain connects TRBV20-1 to TRBJ1-2, with TRBD1 as a possible D gene (5 bases). The CDR3 runs to 13 residues. Germline CDR1 and CDR2: DFQATT and SNEGSKA (reference sequence). The ends were cut back, 5 bases at V and 2 bases at J, with 12 bases in the middle. DNA for the CDR3: TGCAGTGCTCATATCTGGGGCAACTATGGCTACACCTTC. Its translation is CSAHIWGNYGYTF.

This clonotype was detected only once. A clone one base away is much larger, so this may be a read error. The chain is built from TRBV24-1 and TRBJ2-3; possibly TRBD1 for D (6 bases). The CDR3 is 16 residues long. CDR1 KGHDR and CDR2 SFDVKD come from the germline V gene. The CDR3 region has the DNA TGTACCACCAGCGCAAGTGAGGCCAGGGGAGAAGATACGCAGTATTTT. The encoded protein is CTTSASEARGEDTQYF.

This clonotype was counted between two and nine times. The J gene is TRBJ1-1, the V gene TRBV7-9, with a weak D call TRBD1 (5 bases). V was shortened by 5 bases and J by 1 base, with 17 bases between the two germline ends. Germline V gene lookup returns CDR1 SEHNR and CDR2 FQNEAQ (reference sequence). There are 16 residues in the CDR3. CDR3: CASSPYSTDRNTEAFF. The CDR3 bases are TGTGCCAGCAGCCCATATAGTACCGACAGGAACACTGAAGCTTTCTTT.

The gene calls are TRBV28 and TRBJ2-5, with 9 bases matching TRBD2. Per germline, CDR1 MDHEN and CDR2 SYDVKM. The CDR3 contains 15 residues. Trimming removed 7 bases from V and 5 bases from J; junction bases left unmatched: 11. The CDR3 loop is CASKAGGGRGETQYF. CDR3 DNA sequence: TGTGCCAGCAAAGCGGGGGGAGGACGCGGGGAGACCCAGTACTTC.

CDR3 sequence: CASSRRLGTSGSGTDTQYF. The CDR3 nucleotides read TGTGCCAGCAGCCGGCGCTTAGGGACTAGCGGTTCAGGCACAGATACGCAGTATTTT. J is TRBJ2-3 and V is TRBV21-1; TRBD2, as called in the table, went unchecked against the DNA. TRBV21-1 is a listed pseudogene. CDR3 length: 19 amino acids.

This chain links TRBV19 with TRBJ1-3; a weak D match, TRBD1 (5 bases). The germline V and J ends were trimmed by 5 bases and 4 bases, with 12 bases remaining between them. CDR1 LNHDA and CDR2 SQIVND come from the germline V gene (reference sequence). The CDR3 runs 14 residues. CDR3 residues: CASSVRDRGNTIYF. CDR3 coding DNA: TGTGCCAGTAGTGTCCGGGACCGAGGAAACACCATATATTTT.

This chain joins TRBV11-2 and TRBJ2-1; D is uncertain. The length of the CDR3 is 12 residues. Trimming removed 3 bases at V and 6 bases at J, with 6 bases between. The germline V gene encodes CDR1 SGHAT and CDR2 FQNNGV. CDR3: CASSFRSNEQFF. CDR3 nucleotide sequence: TGTGCCAGCAGCTTTCGATCCAATGAGCAGTTCTTC.

The chain links TRBV9 to TRBJ2-5; no reliable D call. The length of the CDR3 is 13 residues. Germline V gene sequence: CDR1 SGDLS, CDR2 YYNGEE. V lost 0 bases to trimming and J lost 0 bases, with 3 bases between them. CDR3 nucleotide sequence: TGTGCCAGCAGCGTAGAGCACCAAGAGACCCAGTACTTC. The encoded protein is CASSVEHQETQYF.

The gene calls are TRBV9 and TRBJ1-6, with TRBD1 as a possible D gene (5 bases). The CDR3 sequence is 16 residues long. The ends were cut back, 3 bases at V and 5 bases at J, with 15 bases in the middle. Per germline, CDR1 SGDLS and CDR2 YYNGEE. The CDR3 loop reads CASSANRIWDNSPLHF. The CDR3 nucleotides read TGTGCCAGCAGCGCAAACAGGATCTGGGATAATTCACCCCTCCACTTT.

This chain connects TRBV19 to TRBJ2-2; no clear D gene. The CDR3 loop spans 13 amino acids. CDR1 is LNHDA and CDR2 is SQIVND in the germline V gene (reference sequence). Trimming shortened V by 5 bases and J by 1 base, and 5 bases separated the two germline ends. CDR3: CASSPMNTGELFF. CDR3 in DNA: TGTGCCAGTAGTCCCATGAACACCGGGGAGCTGTTTTTT. Combining the CDR3 with reference TRBV19 and TRBJ2-2 gives the whole variable domain DGGITQSPKYLFRKEGQNVTLSCEQNLNHDAMYWYRQDPGQGLRLIYYSQIVNDFQKGDIAEGYSVSREKKESFPLTVTSAQKNPTAFYLCASSPMNTGELFFGEGSRLTVL.